These 6 T cell receptor beta chains were all obtained from the same sample, sequenced in a study of shared clonotypes between healthy human individuals. The table came from immunoSEQ multiplex PCR; TCRdb's copy has only in-frame clones and leaves some out. The sample consists of around 2,000,000 clones, roughly 95% of them appearing once. Sequencing was done on a sample of naive CD4+ T cells sorted from blood. Subset: CD45RA+ positively selected. The receptors shown here come from a man between 18 and 35 years old in good health.

This rearrangement joins TRBV4-3 to TRBJ2-2; 7 bases align to TRBD1. After removal of 0 bases from V and 4 bases from J, the junction contained 8 bases not matched to a gene. Germline V gene data show CDR1 as LGHNA and CDR2 as YSLEER. This CDR3 has 17 residues. The CDR3 sequence: CASSQEGWTGLTGELFF. DNA of the CDR3: TGCGCCAGCAGCCAAGAGGGCTGGACAGGCCTCACCGGGGAGCTGTTTTTT.

The V call is TRBV4-2, the J call TRBJ2-3, with 10 bases fitting TRBD2. Germline CDR1 reads LGHNA; CDR2 reads YNFKEQ. The V and J ends lost 3 bases and 6 bases, in that order; junction bases with no gene match: 12. The CDR3 length is 17 residues. CDR3 sequence (DNA): TGTGCCAGCAGCCAGGAAGGGAGCGGGGGGGCCGATGATACGCAGTATTTT. Its protein product is CASSQEGSGGADDTQYF.

The chain combines TRBV18 with TRBJ1-4, with 7 positions matching TRBD1. The CDR3 loop spans 15 amino acids. J gave up 5 bases and V 4 bases, and 7 bases lay outside the gene matches. CDR1 is KGHSH and CDR2 is LQKENI in the germline V gene. This CDR3 reads CASSLHRGLNEKLFF. Here the CDR3 DNA reads TGTGCCAGCTCACTACACAGGGGCCTGAATGAAAAACTGTTTTTT. Full variable domain (remainder filled in from reference TRBV18 and TRBJ1-4): NAGVMQNPRHLVRRRGQEARLRCSPMKGHSHVYWYRQLPEEGLKFMVYLQKENIIDESGMPKERFSAEFPKEGPSILRIQQVVRGDSAAYFCASSLHRGLNEKLFFGSGTQLSVL.

This rearrangement joins TRBV11-3 to TRBJ2-7; D is uncertain. The length of the CDR3 is 13 residues. CDR1 is SGHNT, CDR2 YENEEA, per germline. Trimming took 8 bases from V and 1 from J, leaving 12 bases between them. CDR3 nucleotide sequence: TGTGCCAGCTCTGCCCTGCCTTCCTACGAGCAGTACTTC. It specifies CASSALPSYEQYF.

The CDR3 region is CASSLSIATNEKLFF. The CDR3 bases are TGTGCCAGCAGTTTATCAATTGCAACTAATGAAAAACTGTTTTTT. The chain joins TRBV27 to TRBJ1-4, with no clear D. Between the trimmed V and J ends, which lost 0 bases and 0 bases, there was a span of 5 bases. The length of the CDR3 is 15 residues. Germline V gives CDR1 MNHEY, CDR2 SMNVEV (reference sequence). Drawing the rest from reference TRBV27 and TRBJ1-4, the complete variable domain is EAQVTQNPRYLITVTGKKLTVTCSQNMNHEYMSWYRQDPGLGLRQIYYSMNVEVTDKGDVPEGYKVSRKEKRNFPLILESPSPNQTSLYFCASSLSIATNEKLFFGSGTQLSVL.

The V gene is TRBV6-1, the J gene TRBJ1-1; no definite D call. Germline CDR1 is MNHNS and CDR2 is SASEGT. The CDR3 loop spans 13 amino acids. Trimming removed 0 bases from V and 6 bases from J, with 8 bases in between. The chain's CDR3 is CASSEALRPEAFF. For the CDR3, the DNA is TGTGCCAGCAGTGAAGCGCTTCGGCCTGAAGCTTTCTTT.